This note documents a single T cell receptor beta chain sequence. In the source study's methods: Amplification of reference gene primers was used by the study to estimate nucleated cell counts. Profiling relied on immunoSEQ multiplex PCR, and the TCRdb table lists in-frame clones only, not all of them. That table furnishes V, J and clone size, whereas the DNA furnished D and trimming. The sample contains roughly 53,000 clones, 85% to 90% of which appear only once. The data derive from a study of blood T cell repertoires in COVID-19. Overall study context: Both acute and convalescent COVID-19 samples were obtained from the United States, Italy and Spain. Sample material is recorded as cDNA or gDNA derived from T cells, B-cell-depleted T cells, or PBMCs.

This CDR3 contains 14 residues. V was pared by 7 bases and J by 2 bases, with 5 bases of the junction left unmatched. The germline gives CDR1 SEHNR, CDR2 FQNEAQ (reference sequence). The source material was peripheral blood. The rearrangement uses TRBV7-9 and TRBJ2-3; TRBD1 matches at 8 bases. This clonotype was sampled from a man in his forties with active COVID-19. CDR3 nucleotides: TGTGCCAGCACCGAGACAGGGGCCACAGATACGCAGTATTTT. Its protein is CASTETGATDTQYF.